Shown below are 9 T cell receptor beta chains from a single sample sequenced in a study of T cells in Graves' hyperthyroidism and ophthalmopathy. TCR beta CDR3 regions were amplified from RNA transcripts. Researchers ran a first-round RT-PCR on the TCR CDR3 using the HTBI primer set. TCRdb re-called the multiplex PCR reads with MiXCR, one entry per CDR3 protein. Among fewer than 350,000 distinct CDR3 sequences, 13% were seen once, and the ten largest hold 7.5% to 8%. The material sequenced was blood. The receptors shown here come from a woman under 40 with Graves' hyperthyroidism that later progressed to Graves' ophthalmopathy.

Regarding this clonotype: A much larger clone lies a single base off, so this may be a read error. This chain connects TRBV20-1 to TRBJ2-3; 12 bases are a match to TRBD2. Germline V lookup: CDR1 DFQATT, CDR2 SNEGSKA (reference sequence). The CDR3 consists of 14 residues. V gave up 6 bases and J gave up 4 bases; unmatched junction bases: 5. The CDR3, as DNA: TGCAGTGCCCCCGGGACTAGCGGGCCAGATACGCAGTATTTT. Translation gives CSAPGTSGPDTQYF.

This chain uses TRBV4-1 with TRBJ2-5, with 7 bases matching TRBD2. In germline, CDR1 is MGHRA, CDR2 YSYEKL. This CDR3 has 13 residues. J was trimmed by 2 bases and V by 6 bases; bases with no gene match: 3. The CDR3 protein is CASRPSGQETQYF. The CDR3 DNA follows: TGCGCCAGCAGGCCTAGCGGACAAGAGACCCAGTACTTC.

This clonotype was detected ten times or more. The chain joins TRBV2 to TRBJ2-3; D might be TRBD2 (6 bases). The CDR3 sequence is 15 residues long. Germline CDR1 reads SNHLY; CDR2 reads FYNNEI. V was clipped by 5 bases and J by 5 bases, with 17 bases between them. CDR3 in DNA: TGTGCCAGCAGTCCCCTAACGCGGGAAGGAGATACGCAGTATTTT. Amino acids: CASSPLTREGDTQYF.

Many counts were recorded for this clonotype. A junction boundary mismatches the germline segment, possibly from a read error. CDR3 in DNA: TGTGCCAGCAGTTTGGTTAGCGGGAAGTACGAACAGTACTTC. Translation: CASSLVSGKYEQYF. The chain links TRBV28 to TRBJ2-7, with 8 nucleotides matching TRBD2. The CDR3 is made up of 14 amino acids. Per germline, CDR1 MDHEN and CDR2 SYDVKM.

To note about this clonotype: Given a much more abundant clone one base away, this may be a read error. The chain carries TRBV6-1 and TRBJ2-2, with D hard to call. Per the germline V gene, CDR1 is MNHNS and CDR2 is SASEGT. CDR3 length: 15 amino acids. The V end was cut by 0 bases, the J end by 4 bases, with 9 bases between. The CDR3 DNA reads as TGTGCCAGCAGTGAAGCCGTGGCCTCCACCGGGGAGCTGTTTTTT. Translation gives CASSEAVASTGELFF.

There are many counts of this clonotype. The V and J genes are TRBV30 and TRBJ1-2, with 8 bases lining up with TRBD1. V shed 0 bases, J shed 6 bases, and the junction held 3 bases outside the gene matches. The CDR3 runs to 13 residues. Germline CDR1 is GTSNPN and CDR2 is SVGIG (reference sequence). CDR3 nucleotides: TGTGCCTGGAGTGTGTCAGGGGGCGATGGCTACACCTTC. It is translated as CAWSVSGGDGYTF.

The table lists this clonotype with many counts. The V call is TRBV28, the J call TRBJ2-3, with TRBD2 matching 16 bases. Germline lookup yields CDR1 MDHEN and CDR2 SYDVKM. The length of the CDR3 is 16 residues. Trimming cost V 10 bases and J 6 bases; bases outside gene matches: 10. The CDR3 sequence is CATKTSGLAGGDTQYF. CDR3 DNA sequence: TGTGCCACTAAAACCTCGGGACTAGCGGGGGGGGATACGCAGTATTTT.

The table lists this clonotype with many counts. The chain couples TRBV6-2 or TRBV6-3 to TRBJ2-7; D is possibly TRBD1 or TRBD2 (5 bases each). This CDR3 has 15 amino acids. In germline, CDR1 is MNHEY, CDR2 SVGEGT. Trimming took off 4 bases at V and 0 bases at J, with 13 bases between the two ends. The CDR3 protein is CASSSSGTGSYEQYF. The CDR3 DNA reads TGTGCCAGCAGTTCGTCCGGGACGGGCTCCTACGAGCAGTACTTC.

This clonotype was seen at least ten times. The CDR3 bases are TGCAGTGCCATTAGCGGTTACAATGAGCAGTTCTTC. Its translation is CSAISGYNEQFF. The gene calls are TRBV20-1 and TRBJ2-1; a weak D match, TRBD2 (6 bases). The germline V gene encodes CDR1 DFQATT and CDR2 SNEGSKA (reference sequence). The ends were cut back, 6 bases at V and 4 bases at J, with 10 bases in the middle. The CDR3 is made up of 12 amino acids.